This TCR beta chain came from a study of tumor and adjacent non-tumor tissue in lung cancer. Across the whole study: Patients were aged roughly 30 to 76, approximately 11 men and about 5 women, stage I to III.

Study conclusions and caveats: Significantly higher TCR diversity was found in tumor than normal lung.

Comment on this clonotype: No antigen is known for it. This is likely a read error, given that the CDR3 carries no conserved phenylalanine or tryptophan at its end.

The template was RNA from unsorted bulk tissue. Between August and November 2014, newly diagnosed, chemotherapy-naive lung cancer patients underwent thoracic surgery in China. The ends were cut back, 6 bases at V and 1 base at J, with 7 bases in the middle. Germline assignment: CDR1 SGHNT and CDR2 YENEEA. CDR3 length: 13 residues. TCRbeta libraries were built with three rounds of nested PCR, modified from ARM-PCR. TCRdb ran MiXCR on the multiplex PCR reads and lists one entry per CDR3 protein. The table records about 140,000 distinct CDR3 sequences, approximately 64% of them present only once. This TCR was sampled from a man aged 55-75 years with small cell lung cancer. The V gene is TRBV11-3, the J gene TRBJ1-5; no reliable D call. The sample consisted of lung tumor tissue. Here the CDR3 reads CASSLGSNQPQHL. CDR3 coding DNA: TGTGCCAGCAGTTTGGGGAGCAATCAGCCCCAGCATTTG.